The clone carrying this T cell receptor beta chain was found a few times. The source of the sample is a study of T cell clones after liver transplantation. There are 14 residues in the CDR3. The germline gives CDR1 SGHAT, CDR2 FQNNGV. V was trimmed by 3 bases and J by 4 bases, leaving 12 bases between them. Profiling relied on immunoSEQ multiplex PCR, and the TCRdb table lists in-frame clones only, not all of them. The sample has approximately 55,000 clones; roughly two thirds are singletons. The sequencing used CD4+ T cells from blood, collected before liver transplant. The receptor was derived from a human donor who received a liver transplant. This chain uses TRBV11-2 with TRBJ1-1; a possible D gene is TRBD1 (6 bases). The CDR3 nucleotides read TGTGCCAGCAGCTTCCAGAGAGGGGGCACTGAAGCTTTCTTT. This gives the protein CASSFQRGGTEAFF.